This paragraph covers one TCR beta chain sequence. What antigen it recognizes has not been identified. It has no much larger one-base neighbor in the sample; base qualities were not kept. The record originates from a study of blood T cells in healthy people across ages (dated by TCRdb to the mid-2010s). Study-wide context: Template switching captured roughly one uniquely barcoded TCR beta cDNA molecule per two T cells in model experiments. The study measured age-related changes in TCR beta repertoire diversity using deep sequencing normalized with unique cDNA molecular identifiers. The donors were divided into four age groups: young (average about 16 years), middle-aged (about 39), aged (about 56) and long-lived (more than 75). Donors of different ages were randomly distributed across sequencing lanes to avoid experimental bias. Using the same blood draw, the study looked at two additional independent replicas of 1 million unique cDNA reads for two donors, one aged 18 to 30 and the other aged 80 or older.

Systemically healthy Caucasian individuals from Russia, around 39 in total and aged roughly 6 to 95 years, were included as donors. Each donor gave about 11 milliliters of peripheral blood, drawn into EDTA-treated Vacutainer tubes. PBMCs were isolated by Ficoll-Paque density-gradient centrifugation, with at least 6 million obtained per sample. Total RNA, at least 6 micrograms per sample, was extracted from PBMCs with Trizol reagent. The percentages of naive CD45RAhigh/CD27high T cells were determined by flow cytometry on a PBMC aliquot from every donor. CDR1 and CDR2, per the germline V gene, are SGHRS and YFSETQ. The CDR3, from cysteine to phenylalanine, totals 16 residues. Solely the CDR3 DNA is kept, with 48 bases framed from the first base. V ends up 6 bases short and J 3 bases short, with an unmatched junction base count of 12. Broad study findings and their caveats: Estimates of total diversity based on one million sequenced T cells were considered lower bounds and underestimates. Bulk unsorted PBMC profiling prevented conclusive comparison of naive and antigen-experienced compartments. Compared with the aged group, the long-lived group had more naive CD4+ T cells, fewer expanded clones and increased TCR diversity, suggesting age selection. Observed TCR beta diversity per million T cells fell roughly linearly with age, and a significant reduction was already apparent by age approximately 41. A strong correlation was found between observed TCR beta diversity and the percentage of naive T cells measured by flow cytometry. Because donor CMV infection status was unknown, age-related changes in expanded clonotypes were potentially confounded.

The library was built by means of 5' RACE. TCRdb lists the instrument as Illumina HiSeq 2500. A second PCR of about 7 to 12 cycles was performed with a sample-barcoded 5' primer and a J-beta primer mix. A unique molecular identifier was introduced onto each TCR beta cDNA molecule by a template-switch 5' adaptor carrying 12 random nucleotides. Each sample yielded at least 2.5 million CDR3-containing paired-end reads. First-strand cDNA was synthesized from all RNA with the Mint cDNA synthesis kit, primed by a TRBC-specific oligonucleotide. After uracil-DNA glycosylase treatment, a first 18-cycle PCR used universal primers M1SS and BC2_uni_R on all cDNA. The paper's processing steps were these. Each sample was normalized by randomly selecting 1 million high-quality reads, each carrying a distinct molecular identifier. Reads sharing molecular identifiers were discarded rather than binned into consensus sequences. MiTCR, set to a Q25 quality threshold and the strictest error-elimination algorithm, was used for CDR3 identification, clonotype clustering and error correction. A nonparametric unseen species model with Euler transformation was used to estimate a lower bound on total TCR beta diversity. Using fastp trimming at Q25 and MiXCR clonotype assembly, TCRdb reanalyzed the public sequencing data and kept in-frame beta chains. Rows are unified per CDR3 protein, each entry keeping the most common DNA and genes. The V and J calls and clone size come from TCRdb's table, not from the authors' own analysis. This sample lists 850,000 to 1,300,000 distinct CDR3 sequences; 45% were detected once. The top ten clones comprise 18% of the sample.

The sequence links TRBV5-1 to TRBJ1-1; TRBD1 lines up with 9 middle nucleotides. The receptor was derived from an older woman in good health. Sequencing was done on a sample of blood. The nucleotide sequence is given as TGCGCCAGCATGTCAGACAGGGGGACTTGGGACACTGAAGCTTTCTTT. Protein translation: CASMSDRGTWDTEAFF.